This section outlines one T cell receptor beta chain sequence together with its context. This entry belongs to a study of T cell changes during pregnancy in multiple sclerosis. The V end was cut by 1 base, the J end by 3 bases, with 13 bases between. The CDR3 contains 15 residues. The V gene's germline CDR1 is MGHRA and CDR2 YSYEKL. Sequencing was performed with immunoSEQ multiplex PCR; in TCRdb, only in-frame clones are kept and a portion is missing. The sample lists several thousand clones, roughly 80% occurring once. Sequenced here: CD8+ T cells from peripheral blood mononuclear cells, sampled in the second trimester of pregnancy. The rearrangement joins TRBV4-1 to TRBJ2-7, with D maybe TRBD1 (6 bases). This clonotype was obtained from a female donor in good health, enrolled as a control in a pregnancy study. CDR3 amino acids: CASSQAPDSYYEQYF. In DNA, the CDR3 is TGCGCCAGCAGCCAAGCCCCGGACAGCTACTACGAGCAGTACTTC.